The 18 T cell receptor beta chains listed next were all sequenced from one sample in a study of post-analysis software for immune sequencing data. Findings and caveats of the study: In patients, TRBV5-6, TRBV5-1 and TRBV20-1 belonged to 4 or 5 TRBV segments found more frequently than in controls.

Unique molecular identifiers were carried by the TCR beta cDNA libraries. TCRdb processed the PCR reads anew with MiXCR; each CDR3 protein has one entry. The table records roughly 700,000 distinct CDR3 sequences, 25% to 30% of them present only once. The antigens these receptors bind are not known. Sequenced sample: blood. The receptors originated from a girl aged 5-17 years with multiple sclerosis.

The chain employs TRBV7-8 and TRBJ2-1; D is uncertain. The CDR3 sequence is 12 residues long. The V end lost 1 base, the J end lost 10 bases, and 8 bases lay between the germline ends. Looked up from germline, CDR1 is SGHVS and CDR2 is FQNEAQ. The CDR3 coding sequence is TGTGCCAGCAGCTTAGACACCTTAGAGCAGTTCTTC. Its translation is CASSLDTLEQFF.

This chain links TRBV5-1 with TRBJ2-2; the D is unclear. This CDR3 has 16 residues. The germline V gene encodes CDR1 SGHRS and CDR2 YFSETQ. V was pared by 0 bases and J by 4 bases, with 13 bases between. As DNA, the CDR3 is TGCGCCAGCAGCTTGGGGTCCGGCAGAGTCACCGGGGAGCTGTTTTTT. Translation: CASSLGSGRVTGELFF.

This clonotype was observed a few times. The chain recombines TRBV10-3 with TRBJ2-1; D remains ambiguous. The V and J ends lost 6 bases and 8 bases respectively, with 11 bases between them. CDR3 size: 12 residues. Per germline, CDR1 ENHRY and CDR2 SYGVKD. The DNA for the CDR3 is TGTGCCATCAGCGAGATTGGAGATGAGCAGTTCTTC. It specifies CAISEIGDEQFF.

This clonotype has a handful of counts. The DNA of the CDR3 is TGTGCCAGCAGTTCGGGACAGGGCCGTTACGAGCAGTACTTC. It translates to CASSSGQGRYEQYF. V usage is TRBV12-3 or TRBV12-4 and J usage is TRBJ2-7; TRBD1 agrees at 9 bases. The CDR3 length is 14 residues. V lost 4 bases to trimming and J lost 4 bases; unmatched junction nucleotides: 5.

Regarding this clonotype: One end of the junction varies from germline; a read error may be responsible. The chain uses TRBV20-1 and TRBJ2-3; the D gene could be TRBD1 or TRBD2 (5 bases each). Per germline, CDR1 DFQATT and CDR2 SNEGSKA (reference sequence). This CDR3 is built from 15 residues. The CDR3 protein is CSASVLGALTDAQYF. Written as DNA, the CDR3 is TGCAGTGCTAGCGTACTAGGGGCCCTCACAGATGCGCAGTATTTT.

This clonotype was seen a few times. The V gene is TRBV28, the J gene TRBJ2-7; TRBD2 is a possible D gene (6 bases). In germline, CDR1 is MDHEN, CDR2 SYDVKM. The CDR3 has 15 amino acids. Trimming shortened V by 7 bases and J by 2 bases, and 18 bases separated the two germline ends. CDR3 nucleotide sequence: TGTGCCAGCAACCTGGGAGGCGGACCTACCTACGAGCAGTACTTC. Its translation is CASNLGGGPTYEQYF.

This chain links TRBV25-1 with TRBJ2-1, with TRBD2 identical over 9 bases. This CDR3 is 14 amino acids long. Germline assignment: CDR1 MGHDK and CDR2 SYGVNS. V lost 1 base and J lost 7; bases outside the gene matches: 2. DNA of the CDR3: TGTGCCAGCAGTGAATTCACTAGCGGGAATGAGCAGTTCTTC. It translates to CASSEFTSGNEQFF.

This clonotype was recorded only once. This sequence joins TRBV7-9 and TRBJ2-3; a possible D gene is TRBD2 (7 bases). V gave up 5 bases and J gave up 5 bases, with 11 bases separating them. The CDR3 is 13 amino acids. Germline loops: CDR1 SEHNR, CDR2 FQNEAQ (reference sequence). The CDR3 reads CASSAGAVDTQYF. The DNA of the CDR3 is TGTGCCAGCAGCGCGGGGGCGGTAGATACGCAGTATTTT. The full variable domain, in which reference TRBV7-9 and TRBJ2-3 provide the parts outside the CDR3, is DTGVSQNPRHKITKRGQNVTFRCDPISEHNRLYWYRQTLGQGPEFLTYFQNEAQLEKSRLLSDRFSAERPKGSFSTLEIQRTEQGDSAMYLCASSAGAVDTQYFGPGTRLTVL.

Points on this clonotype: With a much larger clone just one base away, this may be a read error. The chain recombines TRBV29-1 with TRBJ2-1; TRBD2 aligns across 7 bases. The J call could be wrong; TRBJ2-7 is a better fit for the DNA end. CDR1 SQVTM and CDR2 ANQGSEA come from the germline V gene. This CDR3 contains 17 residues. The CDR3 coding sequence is TGCAGCGCTAGTATAGTGGGACTACGTGCCTCCTACAATGAGCAGTACTTC. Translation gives CSASIVGLRASYNEQYF.

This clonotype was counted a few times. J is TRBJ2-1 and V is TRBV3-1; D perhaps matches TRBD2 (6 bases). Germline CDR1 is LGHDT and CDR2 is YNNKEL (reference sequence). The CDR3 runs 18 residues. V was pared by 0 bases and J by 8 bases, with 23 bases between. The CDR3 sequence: CASSQETPGTRSRDEQFF. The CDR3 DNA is TGTGCCAGCAGCCAAGAGACTCCCGGGACTCGTTCTCGGGATGAGCAGTTCTTC.

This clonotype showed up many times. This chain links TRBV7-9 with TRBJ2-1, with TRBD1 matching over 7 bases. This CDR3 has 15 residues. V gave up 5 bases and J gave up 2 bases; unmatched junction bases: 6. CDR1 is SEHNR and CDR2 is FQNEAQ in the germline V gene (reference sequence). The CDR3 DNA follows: TGTGCCAGCAGCCCACGGACAGGTACCTACAATGAGCAGTTCTTC. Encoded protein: CASSPRTGTYNEQFF.

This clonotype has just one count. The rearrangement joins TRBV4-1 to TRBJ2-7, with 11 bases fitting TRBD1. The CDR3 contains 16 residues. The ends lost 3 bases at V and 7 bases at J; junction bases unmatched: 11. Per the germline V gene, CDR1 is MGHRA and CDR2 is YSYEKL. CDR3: CASSHGQGAIGNEQYF. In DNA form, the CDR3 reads TGCGCCAGCAGCCACGGACAGGGGGCGATCGGCAATGAGCAGTACTTC.

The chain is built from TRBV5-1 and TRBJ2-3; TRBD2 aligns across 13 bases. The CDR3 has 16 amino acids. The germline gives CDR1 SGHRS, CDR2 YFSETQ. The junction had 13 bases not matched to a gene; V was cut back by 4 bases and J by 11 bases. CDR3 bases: TGCGCCAGCAGCCCAAAAGGACTAGCGGGAGACCCGGGGCAGTATTTT. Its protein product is CASSPKGLAGDPGQYF.

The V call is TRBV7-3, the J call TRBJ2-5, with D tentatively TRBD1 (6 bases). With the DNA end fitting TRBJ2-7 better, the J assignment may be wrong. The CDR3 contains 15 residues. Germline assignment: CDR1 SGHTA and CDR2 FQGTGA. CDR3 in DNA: TGTGCCAGCAGCGCGAATCCGGGACACCACTACGAGCAGTACTTC. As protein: CASSANPGHHYEQYF.

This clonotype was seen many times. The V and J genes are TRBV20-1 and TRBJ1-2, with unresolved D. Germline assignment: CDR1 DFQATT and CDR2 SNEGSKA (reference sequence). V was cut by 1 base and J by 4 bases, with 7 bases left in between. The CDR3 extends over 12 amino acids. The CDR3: CSARGQIYGYTF. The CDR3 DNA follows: TGCAGTGCTAGAGGGCAGATCTATGGCTACACCTTC.

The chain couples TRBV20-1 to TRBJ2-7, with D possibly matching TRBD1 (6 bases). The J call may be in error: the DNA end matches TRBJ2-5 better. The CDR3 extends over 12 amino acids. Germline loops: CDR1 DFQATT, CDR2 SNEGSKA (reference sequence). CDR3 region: CSCRGAGETQYF. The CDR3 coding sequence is TGCAGCTGCAGGGGAGCTGGTGAGACCCAGTACTTC.

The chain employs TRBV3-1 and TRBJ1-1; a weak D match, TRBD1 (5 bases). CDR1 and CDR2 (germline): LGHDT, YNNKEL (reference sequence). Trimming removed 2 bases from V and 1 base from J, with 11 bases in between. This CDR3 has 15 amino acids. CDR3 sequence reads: CASSQLSGGNTEAFF. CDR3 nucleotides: TGTGCCAGCAGCCAACTGAGCGGGGGGAACACTGAAGCTTTCTTT.

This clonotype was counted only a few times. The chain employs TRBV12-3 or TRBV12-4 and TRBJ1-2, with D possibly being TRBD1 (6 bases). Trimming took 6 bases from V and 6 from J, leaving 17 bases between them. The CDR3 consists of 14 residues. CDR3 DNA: TGTGCCAGCAGACAGGGTTCCCTGAGGGATGGCTACACCTTC. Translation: CASRQGSLRDGYTF.